This entry describes one TCR beta chain. Antigen specificity is unknown. TCRdb passed the reads through MiXCR, listing each CDR3 protein once. The sample has some 10,000 distinct CDR3 sequences, approximately 22% seen once. The sample is drawn from a study of liver allograft versus peripheral blood T cells. On the study more broadly: The authors compared T cell receptor repertoires in transplanted livers with those in the peripheral blood of recipients. Study conclusions and caveats: Liver allografts reportedly held T cell receptor repertoires unlike those in peripheral blood.

This TCR was recovered from a human patient who had a liver transplant. Some T cells may be supplied by the graft donor.

CDR3 sequence: CAWDRSHLSSYNSPLHF. CDR3 in DNA: TGTGCCTGGGACCGTTCACACTTAAGCTCCTATAATTCACCCCTCCACTTT. This chain joins TRBV30 and TRBJ1-6, with D unclear. Germline CDR1 GTSNPN, CDR2 SVGIG (reference sequence). Trimming cost V 5 bases and J 0 bases, with 17 bases left between them. CDR3 size: 17 residues.